This section outlines one T cell receptor beta chain sequence together with its context. This specimen comes from a study of T cell repertoires in MIS-A myocarditis. Profiling relied on immunoSEQ multiplex PCR, and the TCRdb table lists in-frame clones only, not all of them. The sample consists of some 12,000 clones, approximately 80% of them appearing once. This TCR derives from a man between 18 and 35 years old with fulminant myocarditis from multisystem inflammatory syndrome in adults (MIS-A) after COVID-19. Sequencing input: right ventricle heart tissue obtained at autopsy.

For the CDR3, the DNA is TGTGCCAGCTCCACCGGGACTAACATCTACGAGCAGTACTTC. As protein: CASSTGTNIYEQYF. The gene calls are TRBV5-4 and TRBJ2-7; 7 bases agree with TRBD2. From germline, CDR1 is SGHNT and CDR2 YYREEE (reference sequence). The CDR3 totals 14 residues. Trimming took 7 bases from V and 3 from J; bases not matched to a gene: 10.